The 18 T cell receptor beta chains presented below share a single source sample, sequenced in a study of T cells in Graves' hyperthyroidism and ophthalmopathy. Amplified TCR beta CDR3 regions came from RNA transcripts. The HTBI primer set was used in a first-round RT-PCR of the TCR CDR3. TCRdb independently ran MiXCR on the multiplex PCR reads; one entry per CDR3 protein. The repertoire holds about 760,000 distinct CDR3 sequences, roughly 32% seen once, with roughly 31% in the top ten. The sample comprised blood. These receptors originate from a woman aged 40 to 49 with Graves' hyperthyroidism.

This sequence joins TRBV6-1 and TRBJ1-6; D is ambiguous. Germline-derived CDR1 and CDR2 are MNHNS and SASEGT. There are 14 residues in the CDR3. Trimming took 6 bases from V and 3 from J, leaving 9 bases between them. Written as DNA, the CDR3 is TGTGCCAGCAGATCAACCTACTATAATTCACCCCTCCACTTT. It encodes CASRSTYYNSPLHF.

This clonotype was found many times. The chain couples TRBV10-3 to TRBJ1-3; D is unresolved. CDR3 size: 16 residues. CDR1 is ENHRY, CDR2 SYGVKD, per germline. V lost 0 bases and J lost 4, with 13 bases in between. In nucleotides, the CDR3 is TGTGCCATCAGTGAGTCGTTTTGGTTTCGAGGAAACACCATATATTTT. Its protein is CAISESFWFRGNTIYF.

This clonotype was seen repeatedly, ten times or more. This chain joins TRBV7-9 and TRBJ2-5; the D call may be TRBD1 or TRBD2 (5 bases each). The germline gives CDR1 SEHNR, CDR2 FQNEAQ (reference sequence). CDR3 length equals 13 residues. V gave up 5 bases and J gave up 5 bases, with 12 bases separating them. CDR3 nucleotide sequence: TGTGCCAGCAGCACCGGGACCAGGGAGACCCAGTACTTC. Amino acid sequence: CASSTGTRETQYF.

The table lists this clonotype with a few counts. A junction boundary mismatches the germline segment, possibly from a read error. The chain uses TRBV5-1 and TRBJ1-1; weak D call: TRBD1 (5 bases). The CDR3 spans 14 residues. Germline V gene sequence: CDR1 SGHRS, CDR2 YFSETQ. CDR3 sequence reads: CASSRGIFRTEAFF. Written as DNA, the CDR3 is TGTGCCAGCAGCCGGGGCATCTTTCGCACTGAAGCTTTCTTT.

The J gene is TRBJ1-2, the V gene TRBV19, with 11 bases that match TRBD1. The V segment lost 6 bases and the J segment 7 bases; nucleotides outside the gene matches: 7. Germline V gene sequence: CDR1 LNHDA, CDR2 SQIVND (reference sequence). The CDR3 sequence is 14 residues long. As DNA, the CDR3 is TGTGCCAGTAGCCAAGGACAGGGGGCAGGTGGCTACACCTTC. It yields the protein CASSQGQGAGGYTF.

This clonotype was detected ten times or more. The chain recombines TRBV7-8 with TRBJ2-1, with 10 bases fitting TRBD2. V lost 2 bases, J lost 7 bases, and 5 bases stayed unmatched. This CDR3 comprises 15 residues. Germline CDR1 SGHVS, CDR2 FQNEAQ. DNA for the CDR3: TGTGCCAGCAGCTTAAGCGGGAGGGCCGGAAATGAGCAGTTCTTC. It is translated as CASSLSGRAGNEQFF.

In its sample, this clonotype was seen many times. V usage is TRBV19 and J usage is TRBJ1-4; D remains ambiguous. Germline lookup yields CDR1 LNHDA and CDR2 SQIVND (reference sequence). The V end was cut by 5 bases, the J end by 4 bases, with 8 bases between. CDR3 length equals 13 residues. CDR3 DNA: TGTGCCAGTAGTGTCGGCCTTAATGAAAAACTGTTTTTT. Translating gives CASSVGLNEKLFF. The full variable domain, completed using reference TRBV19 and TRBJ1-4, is DGGITQSPKYLFRKEGQNVTLSCEQNLNHDAMYWYRQDPGQGLRLIYYSQIVNDFQKGDIAEGYSVSREKKESFPLTVTSAQKNPTAFYLCASSVGLNEKLFFGSGTQLSVL.

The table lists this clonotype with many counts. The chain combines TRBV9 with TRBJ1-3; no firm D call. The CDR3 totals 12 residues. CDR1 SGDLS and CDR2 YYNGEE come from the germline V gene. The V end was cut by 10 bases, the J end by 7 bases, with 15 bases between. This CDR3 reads CARKKTRNTIYF. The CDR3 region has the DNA TGTGCCCGGAAAAAAACCCGGAACACCATATATTTT.

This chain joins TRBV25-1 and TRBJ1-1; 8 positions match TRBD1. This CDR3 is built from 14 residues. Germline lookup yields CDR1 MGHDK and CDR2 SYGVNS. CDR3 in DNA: TGTGCTAGAAACCAGGGGGCGGGGAACACTGAAGCTTTCTTT. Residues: CARNQGAGNTEAFF.

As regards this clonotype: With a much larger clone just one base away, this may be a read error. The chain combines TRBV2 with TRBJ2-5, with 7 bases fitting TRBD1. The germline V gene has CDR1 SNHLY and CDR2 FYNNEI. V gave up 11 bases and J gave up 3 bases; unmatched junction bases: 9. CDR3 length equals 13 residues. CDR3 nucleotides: TGTGCCGGCCTCGCAGGGGGAGAAGAGACCCAGTACTTC. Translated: CAGLAGGEETQYF. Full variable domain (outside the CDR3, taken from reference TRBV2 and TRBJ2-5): EPEVTQTPSHQVTQMGQEVILRCVPISNHLYFYWYRQILGQKVEFLVSFYNNEISEKSEIFDDQFSVERPDGSNFTLKIRSTKLEDSAMYFCAGLAGGEETQYFGPGTRLLVL.

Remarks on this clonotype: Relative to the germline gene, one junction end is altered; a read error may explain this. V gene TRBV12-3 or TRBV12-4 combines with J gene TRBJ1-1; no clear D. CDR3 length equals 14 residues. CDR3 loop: CASSLRTENTDAFF. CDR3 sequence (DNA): TGTGCCAGCAGTTTACGGACGGAGAACACTGACGCTTTCTTT.

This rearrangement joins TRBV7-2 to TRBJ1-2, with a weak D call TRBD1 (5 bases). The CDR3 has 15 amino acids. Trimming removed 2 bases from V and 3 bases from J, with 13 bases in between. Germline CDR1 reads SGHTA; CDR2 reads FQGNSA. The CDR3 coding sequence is TGTGCCAGCAGCTTAATTCATCGACAGTACTATGGCTACACCTTC. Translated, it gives CASSLIHRQYYGYTF.

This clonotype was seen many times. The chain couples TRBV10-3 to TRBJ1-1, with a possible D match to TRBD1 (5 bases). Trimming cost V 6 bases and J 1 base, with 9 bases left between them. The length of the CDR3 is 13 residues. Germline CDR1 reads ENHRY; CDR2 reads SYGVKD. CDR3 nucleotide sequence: TGTGCCATCAGACGCAGGGAGAACACTGAAGCTTTCTTT. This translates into CAIRRRENTEAFF.

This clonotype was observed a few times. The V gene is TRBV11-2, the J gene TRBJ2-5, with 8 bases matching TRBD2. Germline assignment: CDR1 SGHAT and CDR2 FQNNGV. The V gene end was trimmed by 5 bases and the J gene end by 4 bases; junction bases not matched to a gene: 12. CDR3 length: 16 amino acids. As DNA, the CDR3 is TGTGCCAGCAGCCGAGGCCGGGGGGGGGACCTAGAGACCCAGTACTTC. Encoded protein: CASSRGRGGDLETQYF.

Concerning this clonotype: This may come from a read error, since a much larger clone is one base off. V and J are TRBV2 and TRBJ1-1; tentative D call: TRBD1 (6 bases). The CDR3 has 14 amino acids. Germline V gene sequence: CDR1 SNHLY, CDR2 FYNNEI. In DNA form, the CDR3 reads TGTGCCAGCATCCTACAGGGTGTGAACACTGAAGCTTCCTTT. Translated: CASILQGVNTEASF.

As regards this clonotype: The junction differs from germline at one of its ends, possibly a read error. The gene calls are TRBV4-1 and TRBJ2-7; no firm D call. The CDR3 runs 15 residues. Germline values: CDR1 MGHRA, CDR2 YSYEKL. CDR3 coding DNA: TGCGCCGGCAGAAAGCTACCTAGTCCTACCTACGAGCAGTACTTC. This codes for CAGRKLPSPTYEQYF.

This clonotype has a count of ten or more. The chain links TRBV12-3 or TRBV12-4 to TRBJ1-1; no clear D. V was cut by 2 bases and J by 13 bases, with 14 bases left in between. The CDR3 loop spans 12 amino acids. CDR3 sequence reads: CASSLLAVNGFF. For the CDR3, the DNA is TGTGCCAGCAGTTTACTGGCAGTGAATGGTTTCTTT.

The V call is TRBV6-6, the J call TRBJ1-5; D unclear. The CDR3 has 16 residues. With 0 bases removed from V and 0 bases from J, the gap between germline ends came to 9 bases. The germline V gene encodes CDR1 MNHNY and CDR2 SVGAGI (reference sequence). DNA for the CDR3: TGTGCCAGCAGTTACTCTTTAGACACTAGCAATCAGCCCCAGCATTTT. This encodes CASSYSLDTSNQPQHF.